This entry features one TCR beta chain sequence. The antigen remains unidentified. The sample comes from a study of tumor-infiltrating lymphocytes in localized non-small cell lung cancer. Findings and limits, study-wide: Higher tumor T cell infiltration than in uninvolved lung was supported by TCRbeta sequencing. Recurrence-free survival showed no association with tumor T-cell fraction. TCR sequencing covered a subset of patients with enough tissue.

The table came from immunoSEQ multiplex PCR; TCRdb's copy has only in-frame clones and leaves some out. The table records 25,000 to 35,000 clones, over 75% of them present only once. This sequence originates from a human donor with non-small cell lung cancer. Sequences were obtained from lung tumor tissue.

The CDR3 DNA is TGTGCCAGCAGGAGCGGGCCCTACGAGCAGTACTTC. This gives the protein CASRSGPYEQYF. J is TRBJ2-7 and V is TRBV2; TRBD2 is a possible D gene (6 bases). Germline V gives CDR1 SNHLY, CDR2 FYNNEI. V lost 6 bases and J 2 bases, leaving 8 bases between the germline ends. The CDR3 covers 12 residues.